This T cell receptor (beta chain) was identified in a study of control samples from healthy donors and cancer patients. The data were produced by immunoSEQ multiplex PCR, yet TCRdb's version contains in-frame clones alone and is incomplete. Among roughly 74,000 clones, 85% to 95% were seen once, and the ten largest hold approximately 4.8%. Trimming took off 2 bases at V and 2 bases at J, with 3 bases between the two ends. The CDR3 spans 13 residues. CDR1 is LGHDT and CDR2 is YNNKEL in the germline V gene (reference sequence). Source material: blood. The receptor was isolated from a woman under 30 in good health. The chain is built from TRBV3-1 (or the pseudogene TRBV3-2) and TRBJ2-2, with D uncertain. The CDR3: CASSQHNTGELFF. The CDR3 nucleotides read TGTGCCAGCAGCCAACACAACACCGGGGAGCTGTTTTTT.